The 30 T cell receptor beta chains reported below all come from one sample, sequenced in a study of shared clonotypes between healthy human individuals. Naive CD8 populations comprised CD45RO-negative cells positively selected for CCR7, excluding terminally differentiated effector memory CD45RA+ cells. Clones were read by immunoSEQ multiplex PCR, and TCRdb kept only the in-frame ones, dropping some. The sample lists nearly 2 million clones, approximately 94% occurring once. The sample comprised naive CD8+ T cells sorted from blood. The receptors here all came from a man aged 18 to 29 in good health.

In the case of this clone: The same CDR3 is also encoded by other DNA sequences in this sample. The CDR3 sequence is CASSEAPSYEQYF. The CDR3 DNA is TGTGCCAGCAGTGAAGCCCCGTCCTACGAGCAGTACTTC. This chain links TRBV2 with TRBJ2-7, with D uncertain. Trimming took 0 bases from V and 1 from J, leaving 4 bases between them. Germline V gives CDR1 SNHLY, CDR2 FYNNEI. The CDR3 spans 13 residues.

The gene calls are TRBV28 and TRBJ1-5; D not certain. V was shortened by 5 bases and J by 8 bases, with 7 bases between the two germline ends. Per the germline V gene, CDR1 is MDHEN and CDR2 is SYDVKM. This CDR3 spans 11 amino acids. The CDR3 region has the DNA TGTGCCAGCAGTGACTCGGAGCCCCAGCATTTT. Translation: CASSDSEPQHF.

The chain combines TRBV7-9 with TRBJ2-7; D gene uncertain. Trimming removed 5 bases at V and 6 bases at J, with 11 bases between. The germline gives CDR1 SEHNR, CDR2 FQNEAQ (reference sequence). The CDR3 is 12 residues long. This chain's CDR3 is CASSPAPFEQYF. CDR3 nucleotide sequence: TGTGCCAGCAGCCCCGCCCCATTCGAGCAGTACTTC.

The rearrangement uses TRBV4-3 and TRBJ2-7, with a weak D call TRBD2 (6 bases). From germline, CDR1 is LGHNA and CDR2 YSLEER. CDR3 length: 16 amino acids. The V end was cut by 1 base, the J end by 0 bases, with 13 bases between. For the CDR3, the DNA is TGCGCCAGCAGCCAAGTCTGGGACGGGAGCTCCTACGAGCAGTACTTC. This encodes CASSQVWDGSSYEQYF.

The chain uses TRBV28 and TRBJ2-2, with 9 bases aligning to TRBD2. V was clipped by 3 bases and J by 2 bases; unmatched bases: 7. From germline, CDR1 is MDHEN and CDR2 SYDVKM. The CDR3 length is 17 residues. CDR3 bases: TGTGCCAGCAGTTTTTCCCCGGGACTAGCAAACACCGGGGAGCTGTTTTTT. Encoded protein: CASSFSPGLANTGELFF. The variable domain in full, with the rest retrieved from reference TRBV28 and TRBJ2-2, is DVKVTQSSRYLVKRTGEKVFLECVQDMDHENMFWYRQDPGLGLRLIYFSYDVKMKEKGDIPEGYSVSREKKERFSLILESASTNQTSMYLCASSFSPGLANTGELFFGEGSRLTVL.

This chain connects TRBV5-6 to TRBJ1-4; a weak D match, TRBD1 (5 bases). Germline V CDR1 and CDR2: SGHDT, YYEEEE. Trimming shortened V by 3 bases and J by 10 bases, and 16 bases separated the two germline ends. CDR3 length: 14 amino acids. The CDR3 DNA reads TGTGCCAGCAGCTCAGTGGATACAGGTGGAAAACTGTTTTTT. This gives the protein CASSSVDTGGKLFF.

CDR3 region: CASEGPKGYEQYF. Written as DNA, the CDR3 is TGTGCCAGCGAGGGCCCTAAGGGCTACGAGCAGTACTTC. The chain has TRBV11-2 and TRBJ2-7, with D maybe TRBD2 (5 bases). The CDR3 has 13 amino acids. Trimming cost V 8 bases and J 3 bases, with 14 bases left between them. Germline CDR1 and CDR2: SGHAT and FQNNGV.

The chain combines TRBV10-2 with TRBJ2-5; weak D call: TRBD1 (5 bases). The J call may be faulty, since TRBJ2-7 better matches the DNA end. The CDR3 spans 12 residues. Germline values: CDR1 WSHSY, CDR2 SAAADI. The CDR3 DNA reads TGCGCCAGCAGCCCCGACAGTTACGAGCAGTACTTC. It specifies CASSPDSYEQYF.

The chain couples TRBV27 to TRBJ2-7; tentatively, D is TRBD1 (5 bases). The V end lost 7 bases, the J end lost 3 bases, and 13 bases lay between the germline ends. The CDR3 consists of 13 residues. Germline V gene data show CDR1 as MNHEY and CDR2 as SMNVEV (reference sequence). CDR3 nucleotide sequence: TGTGCCAGCATCCCAAGGGGCAGCTACGAGCAGTACTTC. Translation gives CASIPRGSYEQYF.

The genes are TRBV6-5 and TRBJ2-1; TRBD2 agrees at 11 bases. Germline CDR1 is MNHEY and CDR2 is SVGAGI. The CDR3 length is 14 residues. Trimming cost V 3 bases and J 10 bases; bases outside gene matches: 5. CDR3: CASSYSGRAKEQFF. The CDR3 bases are TGTGCCAGCAGTTATAGCGGGAGGGCCAAGGAGCAGTTCTTC.

This clone has just one count. V gene TRBV27 combines with J gene TRBJ2-7; weak D call: TRBD1 (5 bases). CDR3 length: 14 amino acids. CDR1 is MNHEY and CDR2 is SMNVEV in the germline V gene (reference sequence). Trimming removed 5 bases at V and 3 bases at J, with 14 bases between. CDR3 residues: CASSPQTGFYEQYF. As DNA, the CDR3 is TGTGCCAGCAGTCCTCAAACAGGATTCTACGAGCAGTACTTC.

The J gene is TRBJ1-1, the V gene TRBV9; 7 nucleotides agree with TRBD1. V was pared by 4 bases and J by 8 bases, with 8 bases of the junction left unmatched. Germline CDR1 SGDLS, CDR2 YYNGEE. The CDR3 length is 13 residues. The CDR3 DNA follows: TGTGCCAGCAGCAGTGGGACAGTGGAGGAAGCTTTCTTT. This gives the protein CASSSGTVEEAFF.

The chain couples TRBV4-2 to TRBJ2-7; D may be TRBD1 or TRBD2 (6 bases each). The CDR3 extends over 17 amino acids. Between the trimmed V and J ends, which lost 3 bases and 5 bases, there was a span of 23 bases. Germline CDR1 reads LGHNA; CDR2 reads YNFKEQ. CDR3 sequence: CASSQEGPGVGGDEQYF. In nucleotides, the CDR3 is TGTGCCAGCAGCCAGGAGGGTCCAGGGGTCGGCGGCGACGAGCAGTACTTC.

The chain links TRBV30 to TRBJ2-3; D is ambiguous. With 2 bases removed from V and 2 bases from J, the gap between germline ends came to 8 bases. The germline gives CDR1 GTSNPN, CDR2 SVGIG (reference sequence). The CDR3 sequence is 13 residues long. The CDR3 DNA sequence: TGTGCCTGGAGTCGCCTAAACACAGATACGCAGTATTTT. Translation: CAWSRLNTDTQYF.

The chain employs TRBV9 and TRBJ2-7, with D perhaps assigned TRBD1 or TRBD2 (5 bases each). This CDR3 has 17 amino acids. Germline CDR1 SGDLS, CDR2 YYNGEE. Trimming pared 0 bases from V and 2 bases from J, leaving 18 bases between. CDR3 bases: TGTGCCAGCAGCGTAGAAGGGGAGTTGGGTCCCCCCTACGAGCAGTACTTC. This encodes CASSVEGELGPPYEQYF.

The chain employs TRBV6-6 and TRBJ1-2; 9 bases are shared with TRBD1. CDR1 is MNHNY, CDR2 SVGAGI, per germline (reference sequence). The V segment lost 1 base and the J segment 8 bases; nucleotides outside the gene matches: 11. This CDR3 spans 16 amino acids. The CDR3 spells CASSYYLGTGKRGYTF. The CDR3 nucleotides read TGTGCCAGCAGTTACTACCTCGGGACAGGGAAAAGGGGCTACACCTTC.

The chain couples TRBV9 to TRBJ1-1; D is undetermined. Germline V gene data show CDR1 as SGDLS and CDR2 as YYNGEE. The CDR3 sequence is 13 residues long. Deletions cut 0 bases from V and 3 bases from J, with 6 bases between. CDR3: CASSVDRDTEAFF. For the CDR3, the DNA is TGTGCCAGCAGCGTAGATAGGGACACTGAAGCTTTCTTT.

This chain connects TRBV5-4 to TRBJ1-2; D possibly corresponds to TRBD1 (5 bases). V dropped 0 bases and J dropped 2 bases, with 8 bases sitting between them. The CDR3 runs 14 residues. Germline loops: CDR1 SGHNT, CDR2 YYREEE (reference sequence). CDR3 in DNA: TGTGCCAGCAGCTTGGCCGGGGCGAACTATGGCTACACCTTC. Translating gives CASSLAGANYGYTF.

V gene TRBV7-6 combines with J gene TRBJ2-6, with D perhaps TRBD1 (6 bases). This CDR3 is 15 amino acids long. Trimming pared 6 bases from V and 2 bases from J, leaving 11 bases between. The germline V gene encodes CDR1 SGHVS and CDR2 FNYEAQ. CDR3 DNA sequence: TGTGCCAGCAGATTTGAGGGGGCTGGGGCCAACGTCCTGACTTTC. It yields the protein CASRFEGAGANVLTF. Complete variable domain (other parts from reference TRBV7-6 and TRBJ2-6): GAGVSQSPRYKVTKRGQDVALRCDPISGHVSLYWYRQALGQGPEFLTYFNYEAQQDKSGLPNDRFSAERPEGSISTLTIQRTEQRDSAMYRCASRFEGAGANVLTFGAGSRLTVL.

The chain recombines TRBV5-4 with TRBJ2-7; the match to TRBD2 covers 9 bases. V gave up 4 bases and J gave up 3 bases; unmatched junction bases: 17. The CDR3 has 18 amino acids. Germline CDR1 is SGHNT and CDR2 is YYREEE (reference sequence). The CDR3, as DNA: TGTGCCAGCAGCCCTCGACAGGGCCTAGCGGGACCGGACTACGAGCAGTACTTC. It is translated as CASSPRQGLAGPDYEQYF.

V gene TRBV29-1 combines with J gene TRBJ2-1; 11 bases are a match to TRBD2. The CDR3 contains 17 residues. Looked up from germline, CDR1 is SQVTM and CDR2 is ANQGSEA. Trimming at V came to 6 bases and at J to 1 base, leaving 11 bases not matched to a gene. The CDR3 DNA sequence: TGCAGCGTCGATAACTCCCGACTAGCGGGATCCTACAATGAGCAGTTCTTC. Translating gives CSVDNSRLAGSYNEQFF.

The V and J genes are TRBV2 and TRBJ2-3, with D tentatively TRBD1 (6 bases). Germline CDR1 reads SNHLY; CDR2 reads FYNNEI. V dropped 4 bases and J dropped 6 bases, with 17 bases sitting between them. The CDR3 contains 15 residues. CDR3 in DNA: TGTGCCAGCAGTGGGGCAGGGGATACAGTGGATACGCAGTATTTT. It encodes CASSGAGDTVDTQYF.

The rearrangement links TRBV30 to TRBJ2-1; D may be TRBD1 (5 bases). The V gene's germline CDR1 is GTSNPN and CDR2 SVGIG (reference sequence). Trimming took off 8 bases at V and 8 bases at J, with 19 bases between the two ends. This CDR3 has 13 amino acids. The CDR3 DNA sequence: TGTGCCCTTATCTGGGTTAGGGGTGATGAGCAGTTCTTC. Protein product: CALIWVRGDEQFF.

This chain links TRBV9 with TRBJ1-4; D gene uncertain. Germline V CDR1 and CDR2: SGDLS, YYNGEE. The CDR3 runs to 12 residues. The germline V and J ends were trimmed by 4 bases and 7 bases, with 8 bases remaining between them. For the CDR3, the DNA is TGTGCCAGCAGCCCCGGACGTGAAAAACTGTTTTTT. It specifies CASSPGREKLFF.

The chain uses TRBV27 and TRBJ2-7, with 8 bases lining up with TRBD2. Germline CDR1 and CDR2: MNHEY and SMNVEV (reference sequence). Unmatched junction bases numbered 10, after V lost 2 bases and J lost 7 bases. CDR3 length: 15 amino acids. The CDR3 sequence is CASSLAGGYFSEQYF. The CDR3 coding sequence is TGTGCCAGCAGTTTAGCGGGAGGATACTTTAGTGAGCAGTACTTC.

The V call is TRBV12-5, the J call TRBJ1-5; D gene uncertain. CDR1 and CDR2 (germline): LGHNT, FRNRAP. CDR3 length equals 14 residues. V was shortened by 5 bases and J by 2 bases, with 10 bases between the two germline ends. The CDR3 loop is CASGPGTGNQPQHF. DNA for the CDR3: TGTGCTAGTGGTCCAGGAACCGGCAATCAGCCCCAGCATTTT.

V is TRBV10-2 and J is TRBJ2-3; D might be TRBD2 (5 bases). V dropped 4 bases and J dropped 1 base, with 9 bases sitting between them. There are 14 residues in the CDR3. Germline V gene data show CDR1 as WSHSY and CDR2 as SAAADI. The CDR3 is CASSAWGGTDTQYF. The CDR3 DNA reads TGCGCCAGCAGTGCCTGGGGAGGCACAGATACGCAGTATTTT.

This chain's CDR3 is CASSLGGLAGYNEQFF. Written as DNA, the CDR3 is TGTGCCAGCAGCTTAGGAGGACTAGCGGGTTACAATGAGCAGTTCTTC. The genes are TRBV7-2 and TRBJ2-1; the match to TRBD2 covers 11 bases. This CDR3 comprises 16 residues. Germline-derived CDR1 and CDR2 are SGHTA and FQGNSA. V shed 1 base and J 4 bases; nucleotides not matched to a gene: 3. Together with reference TRBV7-2 and TRBJ2-1, the CDR3 gives the full variable domain: GAGVSQSPSNKVTEKGKDVELRCDPISGHTALYWYRQSLGQGLEFLIYFQGNSAPDKSGLPSDRFSAERTGGSVSTLTIQRTQQEDSAVYLCASSLGGLAGYNEQFFGPGTRLTVL.

V and J are TRBV6-6 and TRBJ1-6; D not resolved. The CDR3 extends over 13 amino acids. The germline V and J ends were trimmed by 0 bases and 13 bases, with 10 bases remaining between them. Looked up from germline, CDR1 is MNHNY and CDR2 is SVGAGI (reference sequence). The CDR3 reads CASSYSAAEPLHF. CDR3 coding DNA: TGTGCCAGCAGTTACTCGGCAGCGGAGCCCCTCCACTTT.

The J gene is TRBJ2-5, the V gene TRBV5-1, with TRBD2 identical over 14 bases. This CDR3 contains 18 residues. Germline V gives CDR1 SGHRS, CDR2 YFSETQ. V trimming: 0 bases; J trimming: 3 bases; junction bases outside the gene matches: 7. The CDR3 loop is CASSLGETGLAGEETQYF. The CDR3, as DNA: TGCGCCAGCAGCTTGGGGGAGACGGGACTAGCGGGAGAAGAGACCCAGTACTTC.